The next 17 T cell receptor beta chains were all read from a single sample in a study of T cells in Graves' hyperthyroidism and ophthalmopathy. Amplified TCR beta CDR3 regions came from RNA transcripts. A first-round RT-PCR of the TCR CDR3 used the HTBI primer set. TCRdb re-called the multiplex PCR reads through MiXCR, storing one row per CDR3 protein. The table lists roughly 740,000 distinct CDR3 sequences, about 16% of them singletons, with under 8.5% in the top ten. Sequenced input: blood. These receptors came from a man younger than 30 with Graves' hyperthyroidism.

This chain connects TRBV28 to TRBJ1-2, with D possibly being TRBD1 (5 bases). Looked up from germline, CDR1 is MDHEN and CDR2 is SYDVKM. The germline V and J ends were trimmed by 7 bases and 1 base, with 19 bases remaining between them. The CDR3 sequence is 16 residues long. The CDR3 sequence: CASTPILTALNYGYTF. CDR3 nucleotide sequence: TGTGCCAGCACCCCCATCCTGACAGCTCTTAACTATGGCTACACCTTC.

Only a few counts were recorded for this clonotype. The V and J genes are TRBV28 and TRBJ2-6; D might be TRBD2 (5 bases). CDR1 and CDR2 (germline): MDHEN, SYDVKM. V was clipped by 8 bases and J by 9 bases, with 26 bases between them. The CDR3 has 17 residues. The CDR3 protein is CASEERAVDPEVNVLTF. The CDR3 DNA sequence: TGTGCCAGCGAGGAGAGGGCAGTTGACCCCGAGGTCAACGTCCTGACTTTC.

This chain uses TRBV19 with TRBJ1-5; D might be TRBD1 (5 bases). V was trimmed by 4 bases and J by 6 bases, leaving 16 bases between them. This CDR3 comprises 15 residues. Germline V gene sequence: CDR1 LNHDA, CDR2 SQIVND (reference sequence). In nucleotides, the CDR3 is TGTGCCAGTAGTAATCAGTGGGGGAGGGGTCAGCCCCAGCATTTT. Its protein is CASSNQWGRGQPQHF.

This clonotype was seen many times. The rearrangement links TRBV28 to TRBJ2-7; 8 bases are shared with TRBD1. Germline-derived CDR1 and CDR2 are MDHEN and SYDVKM. This CDR3 contains 14 residues. V was clipped by 4 bases and J by 4 bases; unmatched bases: 6. The CDR3 region is CASSSRQGMYEQYF. The CDR3 DNA reads as TGTGCCAGCAGTTCCCGACAGGGGATGTACGAGCAGTACTTC.

The chain couples TRBV4-1 to TRBJ2-7, with 10 bases matching TRBD2. J was trimmed by 2 bases and V by 1 base; bases with no gene match: 2. Germline CDR1 and CDR2: MGHRA and YSYEKL. The CDR3 sequence is 15 residues long. CDR3 amino acids: CASSQALAGAYEQYF. As DNA, the CDR3 is TGCGCCAGCAGCCAAGCCCTAGCGGGAGCCTACGAGCAGTACTTC.

The chain combines TRBV6-1 with TRBJ1-5; 7 nucleotides match TRBD1. Trimming removed 5 bases from V and 6 bases from J; junction bases left unmatched: 4. From germline, CDR1 is MNHNS and CDR2 SASEGT. CDR3 length: 13 amino acids. CDR3 in DNA: TGTGCCAGCAGTTTACAGGGGTTTCAGCCCCAGCATTTT. Translated, it gives CASSLQGFQPQHF.

J is TRBJ2-2 and V is TRBV18; D ambiguous. V lost 3 bases and J lost 2, with 13 bases in between. The germline V gene encodes CDR1 KGHSH and CDR2 LQKENI. CDR3 length: 16 residues. This CDR3 is CASSPPDGYNTGELFF. The CDR3 DNA follows: TGTGCCAGCTCACCCCCAGACGGATACAACACCGGGGAGCTGTTTTTT.

This clonotype was recorded at least ten times. The chain has TRBV30 and TRBJ2-5, with D perhaps being TRBD1 or TRBD2 (5 bases each). Trimming removed 3 bases from V and 7 bases from J, with 15 bases in between. This CDR3 spans 13 amino acids. Germline assignment: CDR1 GTSNPN and CDR2 SVGIG (reference sequence). In DNA, the CDR3 is TGTGCCTGGAGCCTAGAGGGGCGCGGGACCCAGTACTTC. Amino acids: CAWSLEGRGTQYF.

This clonotype has more than one count but fewer than ten. The V gene is TRBV7-9, the J gene TRBJ2-7; D unresolved. The CDR3 spans 13 residues. Germline V lookup: CDR1 SEHNR, CDR2 FQNEAQ (reference sequence). V was shortened by 2 bases and J by 3 bases, with 8 bases between the two germline ends. CDR3 DNA: TGTGCCAGCAGCTTATATAACAGCTACGAGCAGTACTTC. Amino acids: CASSLYNSYEQYF.

CDR3 nucleotide sequence: TGTGCCAGCTCACCTGTAGCGGGAGCTGACAATGAGCAGTTCTTC. Translating gives CASSPVAGADNEQFF. The chain carries TRBV18 and TRBJ2-1, with TRBD2 matching over 9 bases. Germline lookup yields CDR1 KGHSH and CDR2 LQKENI. The CDR3 extends over 15 amino acids. V dropped 3 bases and J dropped 5; count of bases not matched to a gene: 5.

A few counts support this clonotype. This chain joins TRBV6-1 and TRBJ1-3, with a weak D call TRBD1 (6 bases). From germline, CDR1 is MNHNS and CDR2 SASEGT. Trimming pared 10 bases from V and 4 bases from J, leaving 14 bases between. There are 13 residues in the CDR3. The CDR3, as DNA: TGTGCCACCCTACAGGGCGTGGGAAACACCATATATTTT. Its translation: CATLQGVGNTIYF.

This chain connects TRBV29-1 to TRBJ2-7; a possible D gene is TRBD2 (7 bases). Looked up from germline, CDR1 is SQVTM and CDR2 is ANQGSEA. Trimming took off 3 bases at V and 2 bases at J, with 11 bases between the two ends. The CDR3 is 13 residues long. The chain's CDR3 is CSVDGGPAYEQYF. CDR3 bases: TGCAGCGTTGACGGGGGGCCCGCCTACGAGCAGTACTTC.

CDR3: CASSSYYSNQPQHF. The CDR3 nucleotides are TGTGCCAGCAGCTCATACTATAGCAATCAGCCCCAGCATTTT. The J gene is TRBJ1-5, the V gene TRBV5-5; D is unresolved. The CDR3 runs 14 residues. Deletions cut 3 bases from V and 0 bases from J, with 7 bases between. CDR1 is SGHKS, CDR2 YYEKEE, per germline (reference sequence).

This clonotype was seen repeatedly, ten times or more. The chain joins TRBV18 to TRBJ2-5; no firm D call. The V end lost 1 base, the J end lost 2 bases, and 8 bases lay between the germline ends. The CDR3 contains 14 residues. The V gene's germline CDR1 is KGHSH and CDR2 LQKENI. CDR3 bases: TGTGCCAGCTCACCACTAGGGAATCAAGAGACCCAGTACTTC. It codes for CASSPLGNQETQYF. Using reference TRBV18 and TRBJ2-5 for the parts outside the CDR3, the full variable domain is NAGVMQNPRHLVRRRGQEARLRCSPMKGHSHVYWYRQLPEEGLKFMVYLQKENIIDESGMPKERFSAEFPKEGPSILRIQQVVRGDSAAYFCASSPLGNQETQYFGPGTRLLVL.

This clonotype was observed many times. The chain has TRBV20-1 and TRBJ2-7; 14 nucleotides align to TRBD2. There are 14 residues in the CDR3. In germline, CDR1 is DFQATT, CDR2 SNEGSKA (reference sequence). Trimming removed 3 bases from V and 3 bases from J; junction bases left unmatched: 1. The CDR3 nucleotides read TGCAGTGCTAGTGGACTAGCGGGAGGCTACGAGCAGTACTTC. This translates into CSASGLAGGYEQYF.

This clonotype was detected ten times or more. The rearrangement joins TRBV11-2 to TRBJ1-1; no clear D gene. The CDR3 runs to 15 residues. The V end lost 3 bases, the J end lost 2 bases, and 13 bases lay between the germline ends. CDR1 and CDR2 from the germline V gene are SGHAT and FQNNGV. In DNA form, the CDR3 reads TGTGCCAGCAGCTTCTCGGCGGGCAGCAACACTGAAGCTTTCTTT. Translated: CASSFSAGSNTEAFF. The entire variable domain, with the rest obtained from reference TRBV11-2 and TRBJ1-1, is as follows: EAGVAQSPRYKIIEKRQSVAFWCNPISGHATLYWYQQILGQGPKLLIQFQNNGVVDDSQLPKDRFSAERLKGVDSTLKIQPAKLEDSAVYLCASSFSAGSNTEAFFGQGTRLTVV.

This clonotype was counted a few times. V and J are TRBV30 and TRBJ2-3, with a tentative D call TRBD1 (5 bases). V was shortened by 2 bases and J by 0 bases, with 12 bases between the two germline ends. This CDR3 is built from 15 residues. Germline V gene lookup returns CDR1 GTSNPN and CDR2 SVGIG (reference sequence). The CDR3 here is CAWSTTGPSTDTQYF. The CDR3 DNA follows: TGTGCCTGGAGTACAACAGGTCCTAGCACAGATACGCAGTATTTT.